This TCR beta chain was profiled in a study of T cell responses to AZD1222 COVID-19 vaccine. V was pared by 4 bases and J by 4 bases, with 8 bases between. This CDR3 contains 12 residues. The germline gives CDR1 SGHRS, CDR2 YFSETQ. Clones were sequenced by immunoSEQ multiplex PCR, and TCRdb holds only the in-frame ones, with some missing. The sample contains around 100,000 clones, 80% to 85% of which appear only once. The V call is TRBV5-1, the J call TRBJ1-2; D call uncertain. The TCR sequence derives from an adult in good health. The sequencing here drew on peripheral blood, taken on day 0 of AZD1222 vaccination. This chain's CDR3 is CASSGPFYGYTF. The CDR3 DNA reads TGCGCCAGCAGCGGACCCTTCTATGGCTACACCTTC.